Each of the 15 T cell receptor beta chains below was sequenced from the same sample in a study of cytomegalovirus exposure and HLA in healthy donors. The repertoire was sequenced with immunoSEQ multiplex PCR; TCRdb's copy has only in-frame clones and lacks some. The sample records 100,000 to 150,000 clones, approximately 89% being singletons. The sequenced sample consisted of PBMCs. These receptors all stem from a woman aged 18-35 years in good health and CMV-seronegative.

The chain is built from TRBV7-2 and TRBJ2-5, with D perhaps matching TRBD2 (6 bases). Trimming removed 6 bases from V and 1 base from J, with 12 bases in between. There are 14 residues in the CDR3. Looked up from germline, CDR1 is SGHTA and CDR2 is FQGNSA. CDR3 nucleotide sequence: TGTGCCAGCAGACCAAAGCGGGTCCAAGAGACCCAGTACTTC. Encoded protein: CASRPKRVQETQYF.

The genes are TRBV5-4 and TRBJ1-2, with TRBD1 matching over 7 bases. CDR1 is SGHNT and CDR2 is YYREEE in the germline V gene (reference sequence). The length of the CDR3 is 15 residues. The junction had 9 bases not matched to a gene; V was cut back by 3 bases and J by 4 bases. The CDR3: CASSSQTGQPYGYTF. The CDR3 coding sequence is TGTGCCAGCAGCTCACAGACGGGACAGCCCTATGGCTACACCTTC.

This chain connects TRBV5-1 to TRBJ2-2; D perhaps matches TRBD2 (7 bases). The V and J ends lost 4 bases and 5 bases respectively, with 18 bases between them. Germline CDR1 SGHRS, CDR2 YFSETQ. The CDR3 extends over 16 amino acids. CDR3 bases: TGCGCCAGCAGCCAACTGGCGGGGGCCGGAACCGGGGAGCTGTTTTTT. This codes for CASSQLAGAGTGELFF.

The genes are TRBV10-3 and TRBJ2-5; 10 positions match TRBD1. The CDR3 totals 20 residues. The V gene's germline CDR1 is ENHRY and CDR2 SYGVKD. The J segment lost 2 bases and the V segment lost 4 bases, leaving 19 bases of the junction unmatched. This CDR3 reads CAISAQPGQGLVGGQETQYF. As DNA, the CDR3 is TGTGCCATCAGTGCCCAACCGGGACAGGGGCTGGTAGGGGGACAAGAGACCCAGTACTTC.

The gene calls are TRBV5-1 and TRBJ1-4; 9 nucleotides match TRBD1. CDR1 and CDR2 (germline): SGHRS, YFSETQ. The CDR3 length is 16 residues. Unmatched junction bases numbered 6, after V lost 4 bases and J lost 2 bases. CDR3: CASSLGGTGTNEKLFF. The DNA for the CDR3 is TGCGCCAGCAGCCTGGGCGGGACAGGGACTAATGAAAAACTGTTTTTT.

This sequence joins TRBV28 and TRBJ1-3, with a weak D call TRBD1 (6 bases). Germline V gene data show CDR1 as MDHEN and CDR2 as SYDVKM. V dropped 6 bases and J dropped 0 bases, with 15 bases sitting between them. CDR3 length: 16 residues. As DNA, the CDR3 is TGTGCCAGCAGACAACCGGGACAACTCTCTGGAAACACCATATATTTT. Its protein is CASRQPGQLSGNTIYF. The full variable domain, completed using reference TRBV28 and TRBJ1-3, is DVKVTQSSRYLVKRTGEKVFLECVQDMDHENMFWYRQDPGLGLRLIYFSYDVKMKEKGDIPEGYSVSREKKERFSLILESASTNQTSMYLCASRQPGQLSGNTIYFGEGSWLTVV.

The genes are TRBV6-5 and TRBJ1-1, with unresolved D. The germline gives CDR1 MNHEY, CDR2 SVGAGI. V was shortened by 0 bases and J by 8 bases, with 7 bases between the two germline ends. The CDR3 sequence is 12 residues long. The CDR3 loop is CASSYSSEEAFF. The CDR3, as DNA: TGTGCCAGCAGTTACTCGTCAGAAGAAGCTTTCTTT.

The rearrangement joins TRBV29-1 to TRBJ2-5, with 7 nucleotides matching TRBD1. The V gene's germline CDR1 is SQVTM and CDR2 ANQGSEA. V gave up 7 bases and J gave up 2 bases; unmatched junction bases: 7. CDR3 length equals 13 residues. This CDR3 reads CSAKRDSQETQYF. CDR3 nucleotides: TGCAGCGCGAAGAGGGACAGTCAAGAGACCCAGTACTTC. Filled out from reference TRBV29-1 and TRBJ2-5, the complete variable domain reads SAVISQKPSRDICQRGTSLTIQCQVDSQVTMMFWYRQQPGQSLTLIATANQGSEATYESGFVIDKFPISRPNLTFSTLTVSNMSPEDSSIYLCSAKRDSQETQYFGPGTRLLVL.

V is TRBV10-1 and J is TRBJ2-1, with 8 bases fitting TRBD1. V lost 8 bases and J lost 9; bases outside the gene matches: 9. CDR3 size: 13 residues. Germline CDR1 and CDR2: WNHNN and SYGVQD (reference sequence). CDR3 loop: CASQPGGFGEQFF. As DNA, the CDR3 is TGCGCCAGCCAGCCAGGGGGCTTTGGTGAGCAGTTCTTC.

V and J are TRBV2 and TRBJ1-1, with 9 bases aligning to TRBD1. J lost 6 bases, V lost 3 bases, and 8 bases had no gene match. Germline CDR1 and CDR2: SNHLY and FYNNEI. The CDR3 is made up of 15 amino acids. The CDR3 loop reads CASSEGDREIAEAFF. Written as DNA, the CDR3 is TGTGCCAGCAGTGAGGGGGACAGGGAAATTGCTGAAGCTTTCTTT.

This clone showed up just a few times. The chain carries TRBV6-4 and TRBJ1-6; TRBD1 aligns across 8 bases. Trimming took 3 bases from V and 6 from J; bases not matched to a gene: 4. The CDR3 covers 15 residues. Germline values: CDR1 MRHNA, CDR2 SNTAGT. CDR3 in amino acids: CASSEVTGGNSPLHF. In DNA, the CDR3 is TGTGCCAGCAGTGAGGTAACAGGGGGTAATTCACCCCTCCACTTT.

V usage is TRBV6-5 and J usage is TRBJ2-1; 7 bases line up with TRBD1. Germline V gene lookup returns CDR1 MNHEY and CDR2 SVGAGI. The CDR3 length is 15 residues. Losses at the gene ends were 6 bases for V and 6 bases for J; bases not matched to a gene: 11. CDR3 coding DNA: TGTGCCAGCAGCCCCGACAGGGCCCTGTCCAATGAGCAGTTCTTC. Protein: CASSPDRALSNEQFF.

This clone was seen a single time. V gene TRBV30 combines with J gene TRBJ2-3, with D possibly TRBD1 on 6 matching bases. This CDR3 region has 18 residues. The V end lost 2 bases, the J end lost 6 bases, and 27 bases lay between the germline ends. From germline, CDR1 is GTSNPN and CDR2 SVGIG (reference sequence). The CDR3 sequence: CAWSPTIIGSPGADTQYF. The DNA of the CDR3 is TGTGCCTGGAGTCCAACAATAATAGGCAGTCCAGGGGCGGATACGCAGTATTTT.

The chain joins TRBV2 to TRBJ1-1; the D gene is possibly TRBD1 (5 bases). The ends were cut back, 7 bases at V and 2 bases at J, with 8 bases in the middle. This CDR3 is built from 12 residues. Germline CDR1 is SNHLY and CDR2 is FYNNEI. The CDR3 DNA reads as TGTGCCAGCATCAGGGCTAACACTGAAGCTTTCTTT. It is translated as CASIRANTEAFF.

The V call is TRBV30, the J call TRBJ1-1; possibly TRBD1 for D (6 bases). CDR1 GTSNPN and CDR2 SVGIG come from the germline V gene (reference sequence). The CDR3 is made up of 18 amino acids. Deletions cut 3 bases from V and 9 bases from J, with 32 bases between. The CDR3 here is CAWRGLAWDKVDSSKAFF. The CDR3 region has the DNA TGTGCCTGGAGGGGTTTGGCGTGGGACAAGGTTGATTCGAGCAAAGCTTTCTTT.